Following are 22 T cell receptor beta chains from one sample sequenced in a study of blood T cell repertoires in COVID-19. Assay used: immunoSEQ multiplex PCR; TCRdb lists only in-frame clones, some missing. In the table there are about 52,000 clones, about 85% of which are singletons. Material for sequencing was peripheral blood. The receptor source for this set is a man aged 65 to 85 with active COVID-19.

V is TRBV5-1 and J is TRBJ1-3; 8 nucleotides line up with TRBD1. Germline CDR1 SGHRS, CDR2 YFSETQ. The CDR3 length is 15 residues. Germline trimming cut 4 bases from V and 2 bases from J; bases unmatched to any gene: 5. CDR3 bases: TGCGCCAGCAGCCCGACAGGGGCGGCTGGAAACACCATATATTTT. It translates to CASSPTGAAGNTIYF.

The CDR3 sequence is CASSYTGPYEQYF. In nucleotides, the CDR3 is TGTGCCAGCAGTTATACAGGCCCGTACGAGCAGTACTTC. V is TRBV27 and J is TRBJ2-7; weak D call: TRBD1 (5 bases). Germline V gene lookup returns CDR1 MNHEY and CDR2 SMNVEV (reference sequence). V dropped 4 bases and J dropped 4 bases, with 11 bases sitting between them. The CDR3 contains 13 residues.

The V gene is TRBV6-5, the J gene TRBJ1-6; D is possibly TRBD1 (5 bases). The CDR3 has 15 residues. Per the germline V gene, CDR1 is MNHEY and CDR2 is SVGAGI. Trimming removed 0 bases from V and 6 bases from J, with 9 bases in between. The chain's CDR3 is CASSYSAGRNSPLHF. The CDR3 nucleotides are TGTGCCAGCAGTTACTCAGCAGGGCGTAATTCACCCCTCCACTTT.

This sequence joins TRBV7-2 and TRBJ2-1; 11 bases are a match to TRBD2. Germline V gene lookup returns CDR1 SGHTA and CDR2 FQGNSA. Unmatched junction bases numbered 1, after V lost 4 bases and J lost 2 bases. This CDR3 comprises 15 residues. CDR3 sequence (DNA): TGTGCCAGCAGCTCGACTAGCGGGGCCTACAATGAGCAGTTCTTC. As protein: CASSSTSGAYNEQFF.

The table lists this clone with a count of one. Here the CDR3 DNA reads TGTGCCTGGAGGGGGACCGGGACAGGGGTTGTGTACACTGAAGCTTTCTTT. Its protein product is CAWRGTGTGVVYTEAFF. The J gene is TRBJ1-1, the V gene TRBV30, with TRBD1 matching over 10 bases. Germline V gene lookup returns CDR1 GTSNPN and CDR2 SVGIG (reference sequence). There are 17 residues in the CDR3. V was clipped by 3 bases and J by 3 bases; unmatched bases: 13.

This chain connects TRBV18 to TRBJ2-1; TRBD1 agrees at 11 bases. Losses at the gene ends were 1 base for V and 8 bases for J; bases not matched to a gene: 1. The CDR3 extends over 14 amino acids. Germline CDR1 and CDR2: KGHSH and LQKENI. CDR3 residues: CASSPRTGGDEQFF. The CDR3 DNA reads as TGTGCCAGCTCACCACGGACAGGGGGCGATGAGCAGTTCTTC.

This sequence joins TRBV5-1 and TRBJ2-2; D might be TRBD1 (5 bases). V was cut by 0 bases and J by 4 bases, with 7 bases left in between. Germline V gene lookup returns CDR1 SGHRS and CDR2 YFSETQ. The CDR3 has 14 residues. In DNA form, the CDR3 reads TGCGCCAGCAGCTTGGGGGGCTTCACCGGGGAGCTGTTTTTT. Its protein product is CASSLGGFTGELFF.

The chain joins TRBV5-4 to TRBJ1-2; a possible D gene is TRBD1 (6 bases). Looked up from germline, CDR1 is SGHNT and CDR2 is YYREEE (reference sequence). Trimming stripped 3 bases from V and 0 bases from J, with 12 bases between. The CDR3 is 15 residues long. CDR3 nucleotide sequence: TGTGCCAGCAGCTCCCGGGACAAAACTAACTATGGCTACACCTTC. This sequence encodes CASSSRDKTNYGYTF. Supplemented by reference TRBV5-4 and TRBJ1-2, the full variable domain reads ETGVTQSPTHLIKTRGQQVTLRCSSQSGHNTVSWYQQALGQGPQFIFQYYREEENGRGNFPPRFSGLQFPNYSSELNVNALELDDSALYLCASSSRDKTNYGYTFGSGTRLTVV.

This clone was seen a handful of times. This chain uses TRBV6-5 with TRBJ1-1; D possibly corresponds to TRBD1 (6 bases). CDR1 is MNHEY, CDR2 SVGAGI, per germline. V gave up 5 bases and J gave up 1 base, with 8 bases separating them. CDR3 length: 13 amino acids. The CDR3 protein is CASSTTGNTEAFF. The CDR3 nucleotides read TGTGCCAGCAGTACGACAGGGAACACTGAAGCTTTCTTT.

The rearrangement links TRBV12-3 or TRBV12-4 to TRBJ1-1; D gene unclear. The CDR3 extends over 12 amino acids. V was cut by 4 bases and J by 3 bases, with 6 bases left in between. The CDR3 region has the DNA TGTGCCAGCAGTTATAGCTACACTGAAGCTTTCTTT. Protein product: CASSYSYTEAFF.

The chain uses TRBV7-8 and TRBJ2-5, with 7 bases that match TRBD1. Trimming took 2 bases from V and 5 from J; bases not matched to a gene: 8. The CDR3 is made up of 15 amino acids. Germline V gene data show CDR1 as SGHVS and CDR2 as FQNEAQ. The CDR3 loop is CASSLSQTGLETQYF. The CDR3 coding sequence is TGTGCCAGCAGCTTATCCCAGACAGGGTTGGAGACCCAGTACTTC.

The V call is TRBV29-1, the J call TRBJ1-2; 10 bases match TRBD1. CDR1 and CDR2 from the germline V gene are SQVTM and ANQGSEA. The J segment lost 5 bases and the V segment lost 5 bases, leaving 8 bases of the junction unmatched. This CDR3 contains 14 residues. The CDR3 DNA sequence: TGCAGCGTTTCTCCCGGGACAGGGGTTTATGGCTACACCTTC. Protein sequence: CSVSPGTGVYGYTF.

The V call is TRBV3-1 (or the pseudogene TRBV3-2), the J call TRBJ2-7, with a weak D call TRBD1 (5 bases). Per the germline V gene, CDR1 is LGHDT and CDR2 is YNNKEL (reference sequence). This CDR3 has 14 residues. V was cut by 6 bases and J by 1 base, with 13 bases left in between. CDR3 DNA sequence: TGTGCCAGCAGACCCGACAGTTCTTCCTACGAGCAGTACTTC. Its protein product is CASRPDSSSYEQYF.

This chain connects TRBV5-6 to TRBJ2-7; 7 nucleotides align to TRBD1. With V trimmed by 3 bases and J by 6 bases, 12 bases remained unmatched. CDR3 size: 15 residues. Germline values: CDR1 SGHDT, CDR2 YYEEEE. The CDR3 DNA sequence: TGTGCCAGCAGCTCTGTCTCGACAGGGATGAGCGAGCAGTACTTC. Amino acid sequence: CASSSVSTGMSEQYF.

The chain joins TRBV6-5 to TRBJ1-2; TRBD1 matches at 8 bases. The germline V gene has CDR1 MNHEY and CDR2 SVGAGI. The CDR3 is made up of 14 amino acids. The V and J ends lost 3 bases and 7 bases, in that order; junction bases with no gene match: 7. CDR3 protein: CASSYGQGAGGYTF. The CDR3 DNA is TGTGCCAGCAGTTATGGGCAGGGGGCGGGTGGCTACACCTTC.

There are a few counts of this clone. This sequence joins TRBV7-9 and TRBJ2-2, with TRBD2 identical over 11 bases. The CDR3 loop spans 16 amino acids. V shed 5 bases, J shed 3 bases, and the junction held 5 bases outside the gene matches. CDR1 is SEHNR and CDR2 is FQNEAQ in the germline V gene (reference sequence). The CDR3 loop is CASSPLLAGDTGELFF. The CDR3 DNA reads TGTGCCAGCAGCCCCCTACTAGCGGGGGACACCGGGGAGCTGTTTTTT.

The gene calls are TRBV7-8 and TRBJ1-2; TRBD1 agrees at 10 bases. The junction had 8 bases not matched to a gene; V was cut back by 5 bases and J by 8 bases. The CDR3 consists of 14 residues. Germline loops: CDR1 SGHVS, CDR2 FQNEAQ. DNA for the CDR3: TGTGCCAGCAGCAAAGCCGGGACAGGGGTAGGCTACACCTTC. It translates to CASSKAGTGVGYTF.

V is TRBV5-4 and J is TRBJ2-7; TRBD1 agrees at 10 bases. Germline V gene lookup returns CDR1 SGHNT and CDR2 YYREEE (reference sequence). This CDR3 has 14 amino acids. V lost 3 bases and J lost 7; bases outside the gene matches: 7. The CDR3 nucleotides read TGTGCCAGCAGCTGGGGACAGGGGTTCGATGAGCAGTACTTC. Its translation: CASSWGQGFDEQYF.

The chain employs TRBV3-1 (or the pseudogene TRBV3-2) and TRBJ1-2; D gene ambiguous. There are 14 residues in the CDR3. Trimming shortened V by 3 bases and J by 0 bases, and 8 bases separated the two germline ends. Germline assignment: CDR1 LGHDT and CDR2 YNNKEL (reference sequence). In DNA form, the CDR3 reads TGTGCCAGCAGCCAGGCCGGGGCTAACTATGGCTACACCTTC. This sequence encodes CASSQAGANYGYTF.

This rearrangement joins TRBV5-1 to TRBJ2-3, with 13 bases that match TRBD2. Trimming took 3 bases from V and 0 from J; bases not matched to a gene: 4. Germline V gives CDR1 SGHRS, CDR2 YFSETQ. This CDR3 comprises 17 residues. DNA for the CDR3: TGCGCCAGCAGCTGGGGACTAGCGGGGTCTAGCACAGATACGCAGTATTTT. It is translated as CASSWGLAGSSTDTQYF.

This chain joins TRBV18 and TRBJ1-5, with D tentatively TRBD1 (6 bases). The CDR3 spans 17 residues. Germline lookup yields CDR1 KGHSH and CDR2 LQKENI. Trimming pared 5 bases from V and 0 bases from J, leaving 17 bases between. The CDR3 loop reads CASSSSPGEYSNQPQHF. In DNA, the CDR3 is TGTGCCAGCTCATCATCCCCAGGGGAGTATAGCAATCAGCCCCAGCATTTT.

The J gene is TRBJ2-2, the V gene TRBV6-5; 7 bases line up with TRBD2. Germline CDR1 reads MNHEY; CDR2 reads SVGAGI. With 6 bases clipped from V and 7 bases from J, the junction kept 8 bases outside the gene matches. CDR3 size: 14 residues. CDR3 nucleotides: TGTGCCAGCAGAAGTAGCGGGCAGGTCGGGGAGCTGTTTTTT. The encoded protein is CASRSSGQVGELFF.